The clone carrying this T cell receptor beta chain was found once. As yet, its antigen is unknown. The data stem from a study of cytomegalovirus exposure and HLA in healthy donors. Turning to the study itself: There were a few hundred genotyped donors. Of these, 81% fell in the genetic ancestry cluster associated with self-reported Caucasian donors.

Trimming cost V 4 bases and J 0 bases; bases outside gene matches: 15. The germline gives CDR1 SGDLS, CDR2 YYNGEE. The CDR3 has 19 amino acids. PCR employed 60 Vbeta and 13 Jbeta primers. The assay was immunoSEQ multiplex PCR, and TCRdb's table has in-frame clones only and misses some. The profile shows 120,000 to 150,000 clones, 60% to 80% of them singletons. Findings and caveats of the study: TCR beta V- and J-gene trimming was later associated with a missense DCLRE1C variant.

Sequencing input: PBMCs. The rearrangement links TRBV9 to TRBJ2-1; 8 bases match TRBD2. The receptor comes from a male donor in good health and CMV-seronegative. CDR3 DNA: TGTGCCAGCAGCCCACCACTAGCGGTCGGGGGAAACTCCTACAATGAGCAGTTCTTC. It translates to CASSPPLAVGGNSYNEQFF.